These 20 T cell receptor beta chains share one sample of origin, sequenced in a study of blood T cells in healthy people across ages. Primers used in a second PCR of roughly 6 to 11 cycles were a sample-barcoded 5' primer and a J-beta primer mix. TCRdb reprocessed the 5' RACE reads via MiXCR and lists one record per CDR3 protein. The sample yields around 400,000 distinct CDR3 sequences, approximately 47% seen once. Sequences were obtained from blood. These receptors were obtained from a man between 60 and 70 years old in good health.

The rearrangement joins TRBV25-1 to TRBJ2-1, with D unclear. The ends were cut back, 4 bases at V and 0 bases at J, with 13 bases in the middle. The CDR3 is 16 residues long. The germline gives CDR1 MGHDK, CDR2 SYGVNS. CDR3 sequence (DNA): TGTGCCAGCAGTGGGTGGGGATCGAGCTCCTACAATGAGCAGTTCTTC. Amino acids: CASSGWGSSSYNEQFF.

In this sample, this clonotype turned up once. The gene calls are TRBV13 and TRBJ1-2, with D unclear. The germline CDR1 and CDR2 sequences are PRHDT and FYEKMQ (reference sequence). The CDR3 has 16 residues. Trimming took 2 bases from V and 0 from J, leaving 13 bases between them. CDR3 sequence: CASSLSGGGTNYGYTF. CDR3 DNA sequence: TGTGCCAGCAGCTTATCAGGAGGAGGGACTAACTATGGCTACACCTTC.

This clonotype has just one count. At one boundary the junction diverges from the germline segment, which might be a read error. The chain combines TRBV4-3 with TRBJ2-1; the match to TRBD1 covers 9 bases. The CDR3 consists of 16 residues. CDR1 is LGHNA, CDR2 YSLEER, per germline. The CDR3 loop reads CANSQGGTGFYNEQFF. CDR3 nucleotides: TGCGCCAACAGCCAAGGAGGGACAGGGTTCTACAATGAGCAGTTCTTC.

In the case of this clonotype: This sequence may be a read error, since a much larger clone differs from it by one base. The genes are TRBV11-2 and TRBJ2-5; D perhaps matches TRBD1 (5 bases). The DNA end is more similar to TRBJ2-7, so the J call may be wrong. Germline V gives CDR1 SGHAT, CDR2 FQNNGV. The CDR3 is 13 residues long. In nucleotides, the CDR3 is TGTGCCAGCAGCTGGGGCAGGGTCTACGAGCAGTACTTC. Translating it yields CASSWGRVYEQYF.

The chain combines TRBV6-2 or TRBV6-3 with TRBJ2-7; tentatively, D is TRBD2 (6 bases). Germline loops: CDR1 MNHEY, CDR2 SVGEGT. The CDR3 loop spans 14 amino acids. V shed 11 bases and J shed 1 base, with 18 bases lying between them. The CDR3 here is CACFYPGLSYEQYF. The CDR3 region has the DNA TGTGCCTGCTTTTACCCGGGACTTTCCTACGAGCAGTACTTC.

The genes are TRBV7-9 and TRBJ2-5; TRBD2 agrees at 8 bases. From germline, CDR1 is SEHNR and CDR2 FQNEAQ (reference sequence). V lost 5 bases, J lost 5 bases, and 10 bases stayed unmatched. CDR3 length: 15 amino acids. The CDR3 bases are TGTGCCAGCAGCCCATTGGCGGGGGGCCGGGAGACCCAGTACTTC. It encodes CASSPLAGGRETQYF.

V gene TRBV12-5 combines with J gene TRBJ2-1; D is uncertain. The CDR3 consists of 18 residues. V shed 0 bases and J shed 3 bases, with 18 bases lying between them. Germline V gene lookup returns CDR1 LGHNT and CDR2 FRNRAP. CDR3 in DNA: TGTGCTAGTGGTTTGGTACGGGCAGCCGCCCCGAACTACAATGAGCAGTTCTTC. This codes for CASGLVRAAAPNYNEQFF.

CDR3 sequence: CSFRGAGGMNNEQYF. CDR3 sequence (DNA): TGCAGCTTCCGGGGGGCGGGAGGGATGAACAATGAGCAGTACTTC. The J gene is TRBJ2-5, the V gene TRBV29-1; 9 bases match TRBD2. Germline trimming cut 8 bases from V and 11 bases from J; bases unmatched to any gene: 21. CDR3 length: 15 amino acids. The germline gives CDR1 SQVTM, CDR2 ANQGSEA.

This chain connects TRBV20-1 to TRBJ1-4; no reliable D call. The V end was cut by 5 bases, the J end by 0 bases, with 7 bases between. Germline V gene lookup returns CDR1 DFQATT and CDR2 SNEGSKA (reference sequence). This CDR3 is 13 amino acids long. CDR3 sequence: CSAGRSTNEKLFF. The CDR3 nucleotides are TGCAGTGCTGGACGCTCAACTAATGAAAAACTGTTTTTT.

There are a few counts of this clonotype. The J gene is TRBJ2-3, the V gene TRBV3-1; D call uncertain. Trimming left V 1 base short and J 4 bases short, with 6 bases between. This CDR3 has 13 amino acids. Germline lookup yields CDR1 LGHDT and CDR2 YNNKEL (reference sequence). CDR3 region: CASSQALSDTQYF. DNA of the CDR3: TGTGCCAGCAGCCAAGCCCTTTCAGATACGCAGTATTTT.

V is TRBV12-3 or TRBV12-4 and J is TRBJ2-5; 7 bases fit TRBD2. The junction had 8 bases not matched to a gene; V was cut back by 5 bases and J by 11 bases. This CDR3 is 12 amino acids long. CDR3 in amino acids: CASSSGAYGQYF. For the CDR3, the DNA is TGTGCCAGCAGTAGCGGGGCCTACGGGCAGTACTTC.

The chain has TRBV6-2 or TRBV6-3 and TRBJ2-3; TRBD2 matches 8 bases. Trimming took 4 bases from V and 1 from J; bases not matched to a gene: 7. In germline, CDR1 is MNHEY, CDR2 SVGEGT. CDR3 length equals 16 residues. The chain's CDR3 is CASSSSGAGGTDTQYF. DNA for the CDR3: TGTGCCAGCAGTTCCTCCGGAGCGGGGGGCACAGATACGCAGTATTTT.

The V and J genes are TRBV20-1 and TRBJ1-1; D is ambiguous. Germline lookup yields CDR1 DFQATT and CDR2 SNEGSKA (reference sequence). The V end was cut by 6 bases, the J end by 0 bases, with 14 bases between. This CDR3 has 14 residues. The CDR3 region is CSALNPQMNTEAFF. CDR3 nucleotides: TGCAGTGCCCTAAATCCCCAGATGAACACTGAAGCTTTCTTT.

V and J are TRBV10-3 and TRBJ2-7, with 9 bases that match TRBD1. Germline loops: CDR1 ENHRY, CDR2 SYGVKD. This CDR3 spans 12 amino acids. The V segment lost 2 bases and the J segment 7 bases; nucleotides outside the gene matches: 0. CDR3 loop: CAISEDRGEQYF. The CDR3 DNA reads as TGTGCCATCAGTGAGGACAGGGGGGAGCAGTACTTC.

Turning to this clonotype: This sequence may be a read error, since a much larger clone differs from it by one base. The genes are TRBV7-9 and TRBJ2-1; D not resolved. The CDR3 is 15 amino acids. The V gene's germline CDR1 is SEHNR and CDR2 FQNEAQ (reference sequence). Between the trimmed V and J ends, which lost 5 bases and 3 bases, there was a span of 14 bases. In DNA form, the CDR3 reads TGTGCCAGCAGCGCCCCGGGTACGCACTACAATGAGCAGTTCTTC. Translation: CASSAPGTHYNEQFF. The variable domain in full, completed from reference TRBV7-9 and TRBJ2-1, reads DTGVSQNPRHKITKRGQNVTFRCDPISEHNRLYWYRQTLGQGPEFLTYFQNEAQLEKSRLLSDRFSAERPKGSFSTLEIQRTEQGDSAMYLCASSAPGTHYNEQFFGPGTRLTVL.

To note about this clonotype: A much larger clone is a single base away; this may be a read error. The chain combines TRBV20-1 with TRBJ1-2; 7 bases are a match to TRBD1. The CDR3 contains 11 residues. Losses at the gene ends were 3 bases for V and 8 bases for J; bases not matched to a gene: 3. CDR1 DFQATT and CDR2 SNEGSKA come from the germline V gene (reference sequence). CDR3 bases: TGCAGTGCTAGTATGGGACAGGGCTACACCTTC. Encoded protein: CSASMGQGYTF.

As to this clonotype: The junction does not match germline at one end; this may be a read error. This chain uses TRBV2 with TRBJ1-2, with 7 bases fitting TRBD1. There are 15 residues in the CDR3. Per germline, CDR1 SNHLY and CDR2 FYNNEI. CDR3 DNA sequence: TGTGCCAGCAGTGAGTCGAGGGGGCTTATAGATGGTTACACCTTC. This codes for CASSESRGLIDGYTF.

In its sample, this clonotype was seen a few times. The V call is TRBV12-5, the J call TRBJ2-5; 9 positions match TRBD1. Germline assignment: CDR1 LGHNT and CDR2 FRNRAP. The V segment lost 9 bases and the J segment 5 bases; nucleotides outside the gene matches: 16. The CDR3 consists of 16 residues. CDR3 nucleotides: TGTGCTAGCCGGGGGCCCTTGGACAGGGGACGGGAGACCCAGTACTTC. Amino acids: CASRGPLDRGRETQYF.

The chain joins TRBV9 to TRBJ2-7; TRBD1 matches 10 bases. CDR3 length: 16 amino acids. Unmatched junction bases numbered 9, after V lost 1 base and J lost 5 bases. CDR1 is SGDLS, CDR2 YYNGEE, per germline. CDR3 sequence: CASSVTSGTGVHEQYF. In DNA form, the CDR3 reads TGTGCCAGCAGCGTAACTTCCGGGACAGGGGTCCACGAGCAGTACTTC.

The V gene is TRBV20-1, the J gene TRBJ2-1; the D gene could be TRBD1 or TRBD2 (5 bases each). Germline V gene lookup returns CDR1 DFQATT and CDR2 SNEGSKA (reference sequence). The CDR3 runs to 14 residues. V gave up 7 bases and J gave up 7 bases, with 20 bases separating them. The DNA for the CDR3 is TGCAGTGTTAAGAGTGGGGGTATGTGGAATGAGCAGTTCTTC. Translated, it gives CSVKSGGMWNEQFF.